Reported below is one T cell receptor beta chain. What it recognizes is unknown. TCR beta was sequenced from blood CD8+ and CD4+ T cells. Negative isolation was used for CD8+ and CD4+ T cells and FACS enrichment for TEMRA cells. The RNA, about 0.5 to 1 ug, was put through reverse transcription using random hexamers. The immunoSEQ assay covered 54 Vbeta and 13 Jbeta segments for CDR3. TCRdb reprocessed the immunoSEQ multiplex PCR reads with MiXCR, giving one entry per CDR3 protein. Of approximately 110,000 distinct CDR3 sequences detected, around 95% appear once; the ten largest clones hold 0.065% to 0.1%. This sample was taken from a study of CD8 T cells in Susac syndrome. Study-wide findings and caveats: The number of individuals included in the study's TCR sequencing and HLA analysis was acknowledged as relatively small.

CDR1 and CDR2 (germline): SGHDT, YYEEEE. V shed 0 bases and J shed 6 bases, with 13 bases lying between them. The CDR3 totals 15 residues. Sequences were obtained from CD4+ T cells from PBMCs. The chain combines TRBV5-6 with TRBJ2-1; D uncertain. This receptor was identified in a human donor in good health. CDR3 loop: CASSLVVVQANEQFF. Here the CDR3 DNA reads TGTGCCAGCAGCTTGGTAGTGGTTCAGGCCAATGAGCAGTTCTTC.